This T cell receptor beta chain was sequenced for a study of Ad26.COV2.S vaccination and SARS-CoV-2 variants (dated by TCRdb to about 2021). Background for the entire study: TCRbeta repertoire sequencing was used to assess the specificity and breadth of SARS-CoV-2-reactive T cell receptors after Ad26.COV2.S vaccination. The TCR-sequenced set comprised roughly 30 samples: around 20 Ad26.COV2.S vaccine recipients, 5 placebo recipients and 8 SARS-CoV-2 convalescent individuals. Results and caveats for the whole study, not just this receptor: Vaccine and placebo recipients had similar non-spike TCR breadth, a finding consistent with the vaccine containing only spike. Ad26.COV2.S recipients had higher spike-specific TCR breadth than placebo recipients (P = 0.0014). After vaccination, substantial breadth of spike-specific CD8+ and CD4+ T cell responses was reported. According to the authors, total T cell responses may have been underestimated by the TCR breadth and depth analyses.

Including the terminal cysteine and phenylalanine, the CDR3 comprises 14 residues. Of all the DNA, just the CDR3 is kept, 42 bases in frame from base 1. The germline V gene (reference sequence) gives CDR1 as SEHNR and CDR2 as FQNEAQ. The junction carries 15 bases between V and J, which are trimmed by 5 bases and 4 bases respectively. For this clone: What this receptor recognizes is not known. The record has no base qualities; no much larger clone is one base away.

The immunoSEQ Assay was the method used to sequence TCRbeta CDR3 regions. After extraction, genomic DNA underwent amplification by bias-controlled multiplex PCR, followed by high-throughput sequencing. In the original analysis: Collapsing and filtering of sequences were performed to quantify the absolute abundance of each unique TCRbeta CDR3 region. T cell fraction was estimated by normalizing TCRbeta template counts to usable DNA, which was measured by amplifying reference genes present in all nucleated cells. Repertoire TCRs were annotated as SARS-CoV-2-specific when V gene, CDR3 amino acid sequence and J gene were exactly matched to a known reactive TCR set. The reference SARS-CoV-2 TCR set came from MIRA and was filtered for enrichment in COVID-19-positive ImmuneCODE repertoires, removing public or cross-reactive TCRs. Based on the MIRA antigens, annotated TCRs were further analysed at the level of specific ORF or position within ORF. Depth was the summed frequency of annotated unique rearrangements, while breadth was defined as annotated unique rearrangements over total unique productive rearrangements. Two-sided Wilcoxon rank-sum tests were applied when comparing TCR breadth between groups. The immuneACCESS repertoire file appears here via TCRdb, limited to in-frame rearrangements. These files lack a portion of the clones; in checked studies, under half of the deficit traces to unresolved V genes, and the cause of the others is not known. The V and J calls and clone size are taken from that table; D and trimming were inferred from the DNA. A total of around 7,000 clones appear in this sample, over 80% of them only once. The ten largest account for approximately 28% of the sample.

This specimen's time point label, interpreted: individuals recovered from natural SARS-CoV-2 infection. This clonotype originated in a human donor who had recovered from COVID-19. The chain links TRBV7-9 with TRBJ2-7; TRBD2 is a possible D gene, resting on 6 matching bases. The starting material was peripheral blood, obtained after recovery from COVID-19. The CDR3 is CASSPSRESYEQYF. At the DNA level, the sequence is TGTGCCAGCAGCCCTAGCCGGGAGTCTTACGAGCAGTACTTC.